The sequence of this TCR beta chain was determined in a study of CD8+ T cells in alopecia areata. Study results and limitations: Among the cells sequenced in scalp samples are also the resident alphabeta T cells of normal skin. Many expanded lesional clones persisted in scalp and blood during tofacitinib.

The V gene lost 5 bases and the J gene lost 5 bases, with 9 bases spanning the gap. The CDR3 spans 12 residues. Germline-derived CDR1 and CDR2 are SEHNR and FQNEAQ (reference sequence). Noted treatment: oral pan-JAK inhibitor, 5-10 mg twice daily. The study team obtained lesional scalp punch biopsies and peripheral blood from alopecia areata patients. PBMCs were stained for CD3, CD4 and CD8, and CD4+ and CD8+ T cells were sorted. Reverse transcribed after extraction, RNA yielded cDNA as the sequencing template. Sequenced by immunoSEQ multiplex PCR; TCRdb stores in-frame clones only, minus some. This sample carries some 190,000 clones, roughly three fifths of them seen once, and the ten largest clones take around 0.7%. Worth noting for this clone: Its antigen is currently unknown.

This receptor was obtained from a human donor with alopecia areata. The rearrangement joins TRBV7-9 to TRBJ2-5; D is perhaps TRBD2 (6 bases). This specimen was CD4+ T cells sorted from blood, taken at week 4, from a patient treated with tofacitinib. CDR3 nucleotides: TGTGCCAGCAGCCCTAGCGCGGAGACCCAGTACTTC. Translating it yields CASSPSAETQYF. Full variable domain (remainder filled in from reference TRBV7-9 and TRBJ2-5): DTGVSQNPRHKITKRGQNVTFRCDPISEHNRLYWYRQTLGQGPEFLTYFQNEAQLEKSRLLSDRFSAERPKGSFSTLEIQRTEQGDSAMYLCASSPSAETQYFGPGTRLLVL.